Listed here are 32 T cell receptor beta chains from one sample, sequenced in a study of vaccination and CD4 T cells after COVID-19. No antigens are known for them. Sequencing of cultured CD4+ T cell DNA used the Oncomine TCR Beta short-read assay. TCRdb used MiXCR to reprocess the PCR reads, holding one entry per CDR3 protein. The table includes some 12,000 distinct CDR3 sequences, roughly 75% detected once. Treatment described: approximately 10-day PBMC culture with coronavirus spike peptide pools or control peptides (ViraFEST assay). The material sequenced was CD4+ T cells from blood, cultured in vitro. The receptors originated from a human donor who had recovered from COVID-19.

This clonotype came up a few times. The rearrangement links TRBV28 to TRBJ2-3; 8 positions agree with TRBD2. The J segment lost 0 bases and the V segment lost 6 bases, leaving 8 bases of the junction unmatched. Germline V gene lookup returns CDR1 MDHEN and CDR2 SYDVKM. The CDR3 covers 16 residues. For the CDR3, the DNA is TGTGCCAGCAGCCCCAGTTTAGCGGGGAGCACAGATACGCAGTATTTT. Translated: CASSPSLAGSTDTQYF.

The chain uses TRBV11-2 and TRBJ2-7, with TRBD2 matching 8 bases. V trimming: 0 bases; J trimming: 3 bases; junction bases outside the gene matches: 7. Germline loops: CDR1 SGHAT, CDR2 FQNNGV. The length of the CDR3 is 16 residues. CDR3 DNA: TGTGCCAGCAGCTTAGATCGGACTAGCAGATACTACGAGCAGTACTTC. This codes for CASSLDRTSRYYEQYF.

The chain employs TRBV7-2 and TRBJ1-5; 7 positions match TRBD1. The CDR3 is 14 residues long. The V segment lost 5 bases and the J segment 3 bases; nucleotides outside the gene matches: 4. Germline values: CDR1 SGHTA, CDR2 FQGNSA. The CDR3 spells CASSAGTVNQPQHF. The DNA for the CDR3 is TGTGCCAGCAGCGCCGGGACAGTCAATCAGCCCCAGCATTTT.

The chain has TRBV20-1 and TRBJ1-1; D is unclear. The CDR3 length is 14 residues. The V gene lost 3 bases and the J gene lost 1 base, with 12 bases spanning the gap. Germline loops: CDR1 DFQATT, CDR2 SNEGSKA (reference sequence). CDR3 amino acids: CSASQNAQNTEAFF. CDR3 coding DNA: TGCAGTGCTAGCCAGAATGCCCAGAACACTGAAGCTTTCTTT.

The CDR3 coding sequence is TGTGCCAGTAGTGAGCGTGGGGCAGCTAACTATGGCTACACCTTC. Residues: CASSERGAANYGYTF. The J gene is TRBJ1-2, the V gene TRBV19; perhaps TRBD1 as D (5 bases). The CDR3 is 15 amino acids. Trimming removed 5 bases from V and 0 bases from J, with 13 bases in between. Germline CDR1 is LNHDA and CDR2 is SQIVND (reference sequence).

The V and J genes are TRBV20-1 and TRBJ2-5; possibly TRBD2 for D (5 bases). Trimming cost V 1 base and J 7 bases, with 13 bases left between them. Germline V CDR1 and CDR2: DFQATT, SNEGSKA (reference sequence). This CDR3 spans 13 amino acids. The CDR3 DNA sequence: TGCAGTGCTAGAGGTGGAGGCCCTGGGACCCAGTACTTC. Translating gives CSARGGGPGTQYF.

The genes are TRBV6-2 or TRBV6-3 and TRBJ2-2, with D hard to call. The length of the CDR3 is 14 residues. The germline V gene has CDR1 MNHEY and CDR2 SVGEGT. Trimming removed 7 bases at V and 5 bases at J, with 14 bases between. This chain's CDR3 is CASTKGRRTGELFF. The CDR3 coding sequence is TGTGCCAGCACGAAGGGCCGGAGAACCGGGGAGCTGTTTTTT.

J is TRBJ1-1 and V is TRBV20-1, with TRBD1 identical over 8 bases. J gave up 2 bases and V 6 bases, and 5 bases lay outside the gene matches. The CDR3 consists of 13 residues. Germline V gene data show CDR1 as DFQATT and CDR2 as SNEGSKA (reference sequence). The CDR3 sequence: CSAPQGANTEAFF. The CDR3 bases are TGCAGTGCGCCTCAGGGGGCTAACACTGAAGCTTTCTTT.

The V and J genes are TRBV20-1 and TRBJ2-5; a possible D gene is TRBD2 (6 bases). The V gene's germline CDR1 is DFQATT and CDR2 SNEGSKA (reference sequence). The CDR3 consists of 16 residues. V dropped 2 bases and J dropped 4 bases, with 20 bases sitting between them. The CDR3 here is CSARSLRHGGGETQYF. For the CDR3, the DNA is TGCAGTGCTAGATCCTTAAGACACGGGGGTGGAGAGACCCAGTACTTC.

The chain links TRBV15 to TRBJ1-2; 7 bases are a match to TRBD1. The CDR3 has 18 residues. The germline V gene has CDR1 LNHNV and CDR2 YYDKDF (reference sequence). J lost 8 bases, V lost 1 base, and 19 bases had no gene match. The CDR3: CATSRVAVGKGASGGYTF. DNA of the CDR3: TGTGCCACCAGCAGAGTCGCCGTAGGGAAGGGGGCGAGCGGGGGCTACACCTTC.

The chain is built from TRBV20-1 and TRBJ2-2; 7 positions agree with TRBD2. The V gene's germline CDR1 is DFQATT and CDR2 SNEGSKA (reference sequence). The CDR3 is made up of 15 amino acids. The junction had 15 bases not matched to a gene; V was cut back by 5 bases and J by 9 bases. CDR3 in amino acids: CSAPPRTRGARELFF. In nucleotides, the CDR3 is TGCAGTGCTCCACCCCGGACTAGAGGGGCACGGGAGCTGTTTTTT.

The V gene is TRBV24-1, the J gene TRBJ1-2; TRBD1 is a possible D gene (5 bases). The CDR3 contains 12 residues. V was clipped by 5 bases and J by 3 bases, with 6 bases between them. CDR1 KGHDR and CDR2 SFDVKD come from the germline V gene. The DNA for the CDR3 is TGTGCCACCAGTGCGGGGGACTATGGCTACACCTTC. Translation gives CATSAGDYGYTF.

The chain recombines TRBV2 with TRBJ2-2; D unresolved. The germline V gene encodes CDR1 SNHLY and CDR2 FYNNEI. CDR3 length: 14 amino acids. V lost 7 bases and J lost 2, with 11 bases in between. The CDR3 is CASTAERNTGELFF. The CDR3 bases are TGTGCCAGCACCGCAGAGAGAAACACCGGGGAGCTGTTTTTT.

The chain is built from TRBV7-2 and TRBJ1-1, with D unresolved. The CDR3 loop spans 14 amino acids. Germline V gene data show CDR1 as SGHTA and CDR2 as FQGNSA. V was shortened by 1 base and J by 3 bases, with 9 bases between the two germline ends. The CDR3 region has the DNA TGTGCCAGCAGCTTAGTAGTTCGAGACACTGAAGCTTTCTTT. It encodes CASSLVVRDTEAFF.

The chain uses TRBV6-1 and TRBJ2-6; D is ambiguous. The CDR3 runs 15 residues. Germline CDR1 reads MNHNS; CDR2 reads SASEGT. V lost 6 bases to trimming and J lost 0 bases, with 9 bases between them. The DNA of the CDR3 is TGTGCCAGCAGGCTGAGTGGCTCTGGGGCCAACGTCCTGACTTTC. Translation gives CASRLSGSGANVLTF.

The gene calls are TRBV27 and TRBJ2-5; the D gene is possibly TRBD1 (5 bases). In germline, CDR1 is MNHEY, CDR2 SMNVEV (reference sequence). V lost 5 bases and J lost 3, with 7 bases in between. This CDR3 has 12 residues. The chain's CDR3 is CASSGREETQYF. The CDR3 DNA sequence: TGTGCCAGCAGTGGCAGGGAAGAGACCCAGTACTTC.

This clonotype has a single count. The chain joins TRBV6-1 to TRBJ2-1; 12 bases agree with TRBD1. V trimming: 8 bases; J trimming: 10 bases; junction bases outside the gene matches: 6. CDR1 is MNHNS, CDR2 SASEGT, per germline. The CDR3 extends over 13 amino acids. CDR3 in DNA: TGTGCCAGCTCGGGACAGGGGGCTGGGGAGCAGTTCTTC. Protein sequence: CASSGQGAGEQFF.

This clonotype came up once. The chain links TRBV2 to TRBJ1-5; 9 bases agree with TRBD1. CDR3 length equals 13 residues. Germline loops: CDR1 SNHLY, CDR2 FYNNEI. Trimming at V came to 6 bases and at J to 7 bases, leaving 4 bases not matched to a gene. The CDR3 sequence: CASRGTGRQPQHF. CDR3 DNA: TGTGCCAGCAGGGGGACAGGGAGGCAGCCCCAGCATTTT.

The chain employs TRBV7-6 and TRBJ2-2, with D unresolved. Germline V CDR1 and CDR2: SGHVS, FNYEAQ. This CDR3 comprises 16 residues. Trimming shortened V by 2 bases and J by 6 bases, and 16 bases separated the two germline ends. This CDR3 reads CASSLRRKNPPGELFF. The CDR3 nucleotides are TGTGCCAGCAGCTTACGACGGAAAAATCCCCCCGGGGAGCTGTTTTTT.

The chain joins TRBV5-8 to TRBJ1-2, with D hard to call. Trimming took off 2 bases at V and 7 bases at J, with 12 bases between the two ends. CDR3 length: 13 residues. Per germline, CDR1 SGHTS and CDR2 YDEGEE. The CDR3 region is CASSFWGITGYTF. The CDR3, as DNA: TGTGCCAGCAGCTTTTGGGGAATTACTGGCTACACCTTC.

V gene TRBV15 combines with J gene TRBJ1-5; D ambiguous. V was trimmed by 2 bases and J by 3 bases, leaving 8 bases between them. The CDR3 consists of 14 residues. The germline gives CDR1 LNHNV, CDR2 YYDKDF (reference sequence). CDR3 in DNA: TGTGCCACCAGCAGAATAGGAAACAATCAGCCCCAGCATTTT. It encodes CATSRIGNNQPQHF.

The gene calls are TRBV27 and TRBJ1-1; 8 bases fit TRBD1. The junction had 10 bases not matched to a gene; V was cut back by 6 bases and J by 4 bases. CDR1 is MNHEY, CDR2 SMNVEV, per germline (reference sequence). The CDR3 extends over 15 amino acids. The CDR3 coding sequence is TGTGCCAGCAGCTCAAGCACAGGGGGTATCACTGAAGCTTTCTTT. Translated: CASSSSTGGITEAFF.

The V gene is TRBV20-1, the J gene TRBJ1-5; D not certain. The V gene lost 3 bases and the J gene lost 1 base, with 7 bases spanning the gap. This CDR3 has 13 amino acids. Germline values: CDR1 DFQATT, CDR2 SNEGSKA (reference sequence). The CDR3 DNA follows: TGCAGTGCTAGTCGGTGGAGCAATCAGCCCCAGCATTTT. Protein: CSASRWSNQPQHF.

The chain combines TRBV10-3 with TRBJ2-1; 10 nucleotides align to TRBD2. The CDR3 runs 16 residues. After removal of 2 bases from V and 3 bases from J, the junction contained 4 bases not matched to a gene. Germline V gene sequence: CDR1 ENHRY, CDR2 SYGVKD. CDR3 DNA: TGTGCCATCAGTGAGCGGACTAGCGGATTCTACAATGAGCAGTTCTTC. Protein sequence: CAISERTSGFYNEQFF.

This clonotype appeared a few times. The chain employs TRBV15 and TRBJ1-1; no firm D call. V shed 3 bases and J shed 8 bases, with 13 bases lying between them. The CDR3 extends over 13 amino acids. The germline gives CDR1 LNHNV, CDR2 YYDKDF (reference sequence). CDR3 sequence: CATSSDARWEAFF. The CDR3 DNA is TGTGCCACCAGCAGTGATGCCCGTTGGGAAGCTTTCTTT.

This clonotype appeared a single time. V usage is TRBV5-6 and J usage is TRBJ1-1; 8 positions match TRBD1. This CDR3 region has 15 residues. The trim removed 4 bases at V and 7 bases at J, leaving 12 bases unmatched. Germline V gives CDR1 SGHDT, CDR2 YYEEEE. The CDR3 here is CASSGTRGRGVEAFF. In nucleotides, the CDR3 is TGTGCCAGCAGCGGAACCAGGGGGCGCGGGGTTGAAGCTTTCTTT.

The V and J genes are TRBV12-3 or TRBV12-4 and TRBJ1-2; 8 nucleotides match TRBD1. The ends lost 4 bases at V and 4 bases at J; junction bases unmatched: 5. The CDR3 is 14 residues long. The chain's CDR3 is CASSYRDRTYGYTF. The CDR3 DNA sequence: TGTGCCAGCAGTTACCGGGACAGGACCTATGGCTACACCTTC.

This chain joins TRBV28 and TRBJ1-1; no clear D. The CDR3 length is 12 residues. Trimming pared 7 bases from V and 0 bases from J, leaving 6 bases between. Looked up from germline, CDR1 is MDHEN and CDR2 is SYDVKM. The CDR3 region is CASMDVNTEAFF. The CDR3 nucleotides are TGTGCCAGCATGGATGTGAACACTGAAGCTTTCTTT.

This clonotype was seen just once. The chain is built from TRBV20-1 and TRBJ2-7, with TRBD2 matching over 7 bases. The V gene's germline CDR1 is DFQATT and CDR2 SNEGSKA (reference sequence). The CDR3 length is 14 residues. With 4 bases clipped from V and 2 bases from J, the junction kept 8 bases outside the gene matches. The CDR3 sequence is CSAKRRGVAYEQYF. DNA for the CDR3: TGCAGTGCTAAGAGACGGGGGGTTGCCTACGAGCAGTACTTC.

This clonotype was recorded only once. The rearrangement uses TRBV2 and TRBJ1-6, with 7 bases lining up with TRBD1. Germline-derived CDR1 and CDR2 are SNHLY and FYNNEI. V trimming: 8 bases; J trimming: 10 bases; junction bases outside the gene matches: 14. The CDR3 has 15 residues. In nucleotides, the CDR3 is TGTGCCAGCGCCCTAGAGACCGGGACAGCCTCACCCCTCCACTTT. Translation gives CASALETGTASPLHF.

The chain recombines TRBV6-5 with TRBJ2-4; 8 bases are shared with TRBD2. CDR3 length equals 18 residues. With 1 base clipped from V and 3 bases from J, the junction kept 11 bases outside the gene matches. The germline CDR1 and CDR2 sequences are MNHEY and SVGAGI. The CDR3 spells CASSYFSSGIGGKNIQYF. The CDR3 nucleotides read TGTGCCAGCAGTTACTTCAGTAGCGGGATAGGAGGCAAAAACATTCAGTACTTC.

The chain couples TRBV19 to TRBJ2-5; 9 bases fit TRBD2. The CDR3 loop spans 18 amino acids. J gave up 5 bases and V 3 bases, and 16 bases lay outside the gene matches. Germline V gene lookup returns CDR1 LNHDA and CDR2 SQIVND (reference sequence). The CDR3 spells CASSIEFGGRAYVETQYF. Written as DNA, the CDR3 is TGTGCCAGTAGTATCGAGTTCGGCGGGAGGGCCTATGTGGAGACCCAGTACTTC.